The 22 T cell receptor beta chains in this list originate from one sample, sequenced in a study of cytomegalovirus exposure and HLA in healthy donors. PCR primers comprised 60 Vbeta and 13 Jbeta primers. TCRdb's copy holds only in-frame clones and misses some; the assay was immunoSEQ multiplex PCR. The sample includes some 140,000 clones, around 68% of them seen just once. Sequenced sample: PBMCs. The receptors originated from a man aged 30 to 39 in good health and CMV-seronegative.

The V call is TRBV4-2, the J call TRBJ2-5, with 9 bases aligning to TRBD2. The germline V gene has CDR1 LGHNA and CDR2 YNFKEQ. After removal of 0 bases from V and 0 bases from J, the junction contained 5 bases not matched to a gene. This CDR3 has 17 residues. Here the CDR3 reads CASSQDPLAGNQETQYF. The CDR3 DNA is TGTGCCAGCAGCCAAGACCCTCTAGCGGGGAACCAAGAGACCCAGTACTTC.

In DNA form, the CDR3 reads TGTGCCAGCAGTGAGGTATGGGACAGGCTCTACGAGCAGTACTTC. This encodes CASSEVWDRLYEQYF. V is TRBV6-1 and J is TRBJ2-7; 8 bases agree with TRBD1. This CDR3 spans 15 amino acids. Germline V lookup: CDR1 MNHNS, CDR2 SASEGT. J gave up 3 bases and V 3 bases, and 7 bases lay outside the gene matches.

The gene calls are TRBV5-1 and TRBJ1-4, with 10 bases that match TRBD1. In germline, CDR1 is SGHRS, CDR2 YFSETQ. The CDR3 extends over 17 amino acids. Trimming at V came to 3 bases and at J to 6 bases, leaving 11 bases not matched to a gene. CDR3 DNA sequence: TGCGCCAGCAGCTCTGGACAGGGGGGAGATTTGTATGAAAAACTGTTTTTT. Protein: CASSSGQGGDLYEKLFF. The variable domain in full, completed from reference TRBV5-1 and TRBJ1-4, reads KAGVTQTPRYLIKTRGQQVTLSCSPISGHRSVSWYQQTPGQGLQFLFEYFSETQRNKGNFPGRFSGRQFSNSRSEMNVSTLELGDSALYLCASSSGQGGDLYEKLFFGSGTQLSVL.

The gene calls are TRBV13 and TRBJ2-7, with 7 nucleotides matching TRBD1. Germline CDR1 is PRHDT and CDR2 is FYEKMQ (reference sequence). The CDR3 spans 14 residues. V gave up 4 bases and J gave up 1 base; unmatched junction bases: 4. CDR3 nucleotide sequence: TGTGCCAGCAGCTCCGGACAGGAGTCCTACGAGCAGTACTTC. This gives the protein CASSSGQESYEQYF.

The chain uses TRBV7-9 and TRBJ2-5, with 14 positions matching TRBD2. The CDR3 has 14 amino acids. V lost 8 bases, J lost 4 bases, and 3 bases stayed unmatched. Germline CDR1 is SEHNR and CDR2 is FQNEAQ (reference sequence). The CDR3, as DNA: TGTGCCAGCGGACTAGCGGGGGGAGGAGAGACCCAGTACTTC. Its protein product is CASGLAGGGETQYF.

This chain connects TRBV30 to TRBJ2-1; a possible D gene is TRBD2 (5 bases). V lost 3 bases and J 15 bases, leaving 15 bases between the germline ends. The CDR3 loop spans 11 amino acids. Germline lookup yields CDR1 GTSNPN and CDR2 SVGIG (reference sequence). The CDR3 sequence is CAWSTTGVTFF. The CDR3 bases are TGTGCCTGGAGCACAACCGGGGTCACGTTCTTC.

The chain recombines TRBV6-1 with TRBJ2-1; maybe TRBD1 (5 bases). The CDR3 runs 14 residues. Germline V gene data show CDR1 as MNHNS and CDR2 as SASEGT. Trimming took off 10 bases at V and 6 bases at J, with 19 bases between the two ends. The CDR3 protein is CATKGQVVGNEQFF. CDR3 nucleotides: TGTGCCACCAAGGGGCAGGTGGTAGGCAATGAGCAGTTCTTC.

This clone was detected only once. The same CDR3 is also encoded by other DNA sequences in this sample. The chain recombines TRBV4-3 with TRBJ1-2, with a tentative D call TRBD1 (6 bases). The CDR3 is made up of 16 amino acids. The V end lost 0 bases, the J end lost 8 bases, and 19 bases lay between the germline ends. The germline CDR1 and CDR2 sequences are LGHNA and YSLEER. This chain's CDR3 is CASSQEQGRIPYGYTF. As DNA, the CDR3 is TGCGCCAGCAGCCAAGAGCAGGGGCGCATCCCGTACGGCTACACCTTC.

The V call is TRBV2, the J call TRBJ1-3; TRBD1 matches 7 bases. Germline V gives CDR1 SNHLY, CDR2 FYNNEI. V was pared by 5 bases and J by 2 bases, with 12 bases of the junction left unmatched. This CDR3 is built from 17 residues. CDR3 DNA: TGTGCCAGCAGTCAAGAAAGGATGAGGGGGCCTGGAAACACCATATATTTT. Translating gives CASSQERMRGPGNTIYF.

This clone was seen more than once but under ten times. The CDR3 is CASTSGQTNSPLHF. CDR3 nucleotide sequence: TGTGCCAGCACCTCAGGACAAACTAATTCACCCCTCCACTTT. The J gene is TRBJ1-6, the V gene TRBV9, with a possible D match to TRBD1 (5 bases). Germline lookup yields CDR1 SGDLS and CDR2 YYNGEE. This CDR3 contains 14 residues. The V end was cut by 6 bases, the J end by 6 bases, with 13 bases between.

The chain recombines TRBV7-2 with TRBJ2-2, with D possibly TRBD2 on 6 matching bases. Germline-derived CDR1 and CDR2 are SGHTA and FQGNSA. The ends were cut back, 1 base at V and 3 bases at J, with 9 bases in the middle. This CDR3 region has 15 residues. Here the CDR3 reads CASSLGRGYTGELFF. The CDR3 nucleotides are TGTGCCAGCAGCTTAGGCCGGGGGTACACCGGGGAGCTGTTTTTT. Combining the CDR3 with reference TRBV7-2 and TRBJ2-2 gives the whole variable domain GAGVSQSPSNKVTEKGKDVELRCDPISGHTALYWYRQSLGQGLEFLIYFQGNSAPDKSGLPSDRFSAERTGGSVSTLTIQRTQQEDSAVYLCASSLGRGYTGELFFGEGSRLTVL.

This clone was detected a few times. J is TRBJ2-3 and V is TRBV5-6; no clear D gene. This CDR3 is 14 amino acids long. Germline values: CDR1 SGHDT, CDR2 YYEEEE. V gave up 0 bases and J gave up 0 bases, with 5 bases separating them. The CDR3 DNA follows: TGTGCCAGCAGCTTGGGCCAGAGCACAGATACGCAGTATTTT. Its protein is CASSLGQSTDTQYF. Full variable domain (remainder filled in from reference TRBV5-6 and TRBJ2-3): DAGVTQSPTHLIKTRGQQVTLRCSPKSGHDTVSWYQQALGQGPQFIFQYYEEEERQRGNFPDRFSGHQFPNYSSELNVNALLLGDSALYLCASSLGQSTDTQYFGPGTRLTVL.

The chain employs TRBV6-5 and TRBJ2-1; 7 bases line up with TRBD1. V shed 4 bases and J 5 bases; nucleotides not matched to a gene: 8. The CDR3 runs 15 residues. Germline-derived CDR1 and CDR2 are MNHEY and SVGAGI. CDR3 sequence reads: CASSFRQGDHNEQFF. CDR3 sequence (DNA): TGTGCCAGCAGTTTTCGACAGGGAGATCACAATGAGCAGTTCTTC.

V usage is TRBV5-8 and J usage is TRBJ1-5; tentatively, D is TRBD1 (5 bases). This CDR3 region has 15 residues. CDR1 and CDR2 from the germline V gene are SGHTS and YDEGEE. V lost 2 bases, J lost 0 bases, and 9 bases lay in between. CDR3 in DNA: TGTGCCAGCAGCTTTTCAGGGAATAGCAATCAGCCCCAGCATTTT. Translation gives CASSFSGNSNQPQHF.

The V and J genes are TRBV7-2 and TRBJ2-7; no clear D gene. Trimming took off 0 bases at V and 4 bases at J, with 10 bases between the two ends. The CDR3 extends over 14 amino acids. Germline CDR1 is SGHTA and CDR2 is FQGNSA. The CDR3 loop is CASSLAAAGYEQYF. DNA for the CDR3: TGTGCCAGCAGCTTAGCCGCAGCCGGGTACGAGCAGTACTTC. The whole variable domain, remainder taken from reference TRBV7-2 and TRBJ2-7, is GAGVSQSPSNKVTEKGKDVELRCDPISGHTALYWYRQSLGQGLEFLIYFQGNSAPDKSGLPSDRFSAERTGGSVSTLTIQRTQQEDSAVYLCASSLAAAGYEQYFGPGTRLTVT.

The chain links TRBV5-4 to TRBJ1-2, with D unresolved. The V gene lost 4 bases and the J gene lost 3 bases, with 13 bases spanning the gap. Per germline, CDR1 SGHNT and CDR2 YYREEE (reference sequence). CDR3 length equals 14 residues. The CDR3 DNA reads TGTGCCAGCAGCCCCACGACGGGAGACTATGGCTACACCTTC. It codes for CASSPTTGDYGYTF. The full variable domain, with the rest looked up from reference TRBV5-4 and TRBJ1-2, is ETGVTQSPTHLIKTRGQQVTLRCSSQSGHNTVSWYQQALGQGPQFIFQYYREEENGRGNFPPRFSGLQFPNYSSELNVNALELDDSALYLCASSPTTGDYGYTFGSGTRLTVV.

As DNA, the CDR3 is TGTGCCAGCAGTGGGACAGGGAACACCGGGGAGCTGTTTTTT. Translated: CASSGTGNTGELFF. This chain joins TRBV6-1 and TRBJ2-2, with 7 bases lining up with TRBD1. Germline lookup yields CDR1 MNHNS and CDR2 SASEGT. This CDR3 comprises 14 residues. V was pared by 4 bases and J by 1 base, with 0 bases of the junction left unmatched.

This clone was counted between two and nine times. The chain carries TRBV27 and TRBJ2-7; 7 bases are a match to TRBD1. This CDR3 has 15 amino acids. V trimming: 5 bases; J trimming: 6 bases; junction bases outside the gene matches: 13. Germline-derived CDR1 and CDR2 are MNHEY and SMNVEV (reference sequence). The CDR3 nucleotides are TGTGCCAGCAGTCCGGTTACGGGACAGTTTTCCGAGCAGTACTTC. It translates to CASSPVTGQFSEQYF.

This sequence joins TRBV5-1 and TRBJ1-1; possibly TRBD1 for D (5 bases). The V gene's germline CDR1 is SGHRS and CDR2 YFSETQ. Trimming pared 6 bases from V and 4 bases from J, leaving 19 bases between. The CDR3 has 15 amino acids. The CDR3 region is CASTSLDPGVTEAFF. The CDR3 nucleotides read TGCGCCAGCACATCACTCGACCCGGGGGTCACTGAAGCTTTCTTT.

This chain connects TRBV4-3 to TRBJ2-5, with D unclear. V lost 5 bases, J lost 1 base, and 11 bases lay in between. CDR1 and CDR2 from the germline V gene are LGHNA and YSLEER. This CDR3 is built from 14 residues. CDR3 DNA: TGCGCCAGCAGCTCAGGCAGACCCCAAGAGACCCAGTACTTC. Protein product: CASSSGRPQETQYF.

Only one count was recorded for this clone. The rearrangement joins TRBV5-4 to TRBJ1-4; 11 bases agree with TRBD1. The length of the CDR3 is 18 residues. Germline V CDR1 and CDR2: SGHNT, YYREEE (reference sequence). V was pared by 4 bases and J by 0 bases, with 8 bases of the junction left unmatched. The CDR3 spells CASSKGRDRGSTNEKLFF. The CDR3 coding sequence is TGTGCCAGCAGCAAGGGCCGGGACAGGGGGTCAACTAATGAAAAACTGTTTTTT. The whole variable domain, filled in from reference TRBV5-4 and TRBJ1-4, reads ETGVTQSPTHLIKTRGQQVTLRCSSQSGHNTVSWYQQALGQGPQFIFQYYREEENGRGNFPPRFSGLQFPNYSSELNVNALELDDSALYLCASSKGRDRGSTNEKLFFGSGTQLSVL.

This clone was counted between two and nine times. The genes are TRBV5-6 and TRBJ2-1; TRBD2 matches 11 bases. The V segment lost 0 bases and the J segment 5 bases; nucleotides outside the gene matches: 7. This CDR3 region has 17 residues. Germline V gene lookup returns CDR1 SGHDT and CDR2 YYEEEE. The CDR3 nucleotides are TGTGCCAGCAGCTTGGCATTGGTAGCGGGGGGGAACAATGAGCAGTTCTTC. Residues: CASSLALVAGGNNEQFF.